These T cell receptor beta chains were read from a single sample in a study of memory CD4+ T cells and cytomegalovirus serostatus. Clones were sequenced by immunoSEQ multiplex PCR, and TCRdb holds only the in-frame ones, with some missing. This sample carries 65,000 to 95,000 clones, around 80% of them seen once, and the ten largest clones take roughly 0.79%. The sample taken for sequencing was memory CD4+ T cells from blood. Receptors were obtained from an adult in good health and CMV-seronegative. CDR3s include the opening cysteine and the closing phenylalanine or tryptophan.

TRBV2,TRBJ2-7,CASRERTGRNEQYF
TRBV7-2,TRBJ1-6,CASSLTGTGLSPLHF
TRBV2,TRBJ1-1,CASSEGATWNAFF
TRBV6-1,TRBJ2-7,CASSFEGGSYEQYF
TRBV6-1,TRBJ2-2,CASRRGQVNTGELFF
TRBV19,TRBJ1-1,CASTAEERTGQPLAFF
TRBV19,TRBJ1-1,CASSRGWDTEAFF
TRBV7-2,TRBJ1-3,CASSFRGDRGLRRGNTIYF
TRBV29-1,TRBJ1-4,CSVDGGQTNEKLFF
TRBV7-3,TRBJ1-1,CASSLENSVNTEAFF
TRBV9,TRBJ1-4,CASSVGLNEKLFF
TRBV2,TRBJ2-7,CASRWTSDHEQYF
TRBV5-5,TRBJ1-5,CASSLVGVLSQPQHF
TRBV7-3,TRBJ1-1,CASSLAWGSEAFF
TRBV28,TRBJ1-2,CATTTGGDYGYTF
TRBV5-4,TRBJ2-7,CASSPDRGLSYEQYF
TRBV5-6,TRBJ1-2,CASSWDRGYGYTF
TRBV7-3,TRBJ1-1,CASSLNAGGITEAFF
TRBV12-5,TRBJ2-2,CASGLVKGQGVGELFF
TRBV18,TRBJ1-1,CASSPSGDTEAFF
TRBV7-9,TRBJ1-1,CASNYRGNTEAFF
TRBV5-4,TRBJ1-1,CASSGAGEGTEAFF
TRBV15,TRBJ1-5,CATSRGGGKILPQHF